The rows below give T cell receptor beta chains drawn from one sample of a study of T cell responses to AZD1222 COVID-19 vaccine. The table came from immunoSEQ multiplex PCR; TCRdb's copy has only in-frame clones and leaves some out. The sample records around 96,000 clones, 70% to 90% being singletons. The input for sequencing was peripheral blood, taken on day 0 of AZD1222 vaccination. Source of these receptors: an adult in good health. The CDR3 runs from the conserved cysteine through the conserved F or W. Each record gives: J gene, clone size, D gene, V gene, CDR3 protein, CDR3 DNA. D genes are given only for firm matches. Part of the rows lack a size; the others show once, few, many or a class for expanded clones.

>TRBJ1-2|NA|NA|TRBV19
CASSIDHRDRGYGYTF
TGTGCCAGTAGTATTGACCACAGGGACCGCGGCTATGGCTACACCTTC
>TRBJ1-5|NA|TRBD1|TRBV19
CASSTWDRLDQPQHF
TGTGCCAGTAGTACCTGGGACAGGTTGGATCAGCCCCAGCATTTT
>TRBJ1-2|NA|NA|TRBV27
CASSYTSNYGYTF
TGTGCCAGCAGTTATACTTCAAACTATGGCTACACCTTC
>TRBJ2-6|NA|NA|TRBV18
CASSPLRDGSFSGANVLTF
TGTGCCAGCTCACCACTCCGGGACGGATCGTTCTCTGGGGCCAACGTCCTGACTTTC
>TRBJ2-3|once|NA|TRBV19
CASSLSQGGRGRTDTQYF
TGTGCCAGTAGTCTCAGCCAAGGGGGGCGGGGCCGCACAGATACGCAGTATTTT
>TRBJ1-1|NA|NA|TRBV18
CASLLQNGNTEAFF
TGTGCCAGCTTACTCCAAAACGGAAACACTGAAGCTTTCTTT
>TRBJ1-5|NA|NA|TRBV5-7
CASSPPGDGNQPQHF
TGTGCCAGCAGTCCCCCCGGGGATGGCAATCAGCCCCAGCATTTT
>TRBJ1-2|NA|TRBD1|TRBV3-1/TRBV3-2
CASSQETGYYGYTF
TGTGCCAGCAGCCAGGAGACAGGGTACTATGGCTACACCTTC
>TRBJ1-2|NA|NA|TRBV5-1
CASSLAGAGGYTF
TGCGCCAGCAGCTTGGCCGGGGCTGGAGGCTACACCTTC
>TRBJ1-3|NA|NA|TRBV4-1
CASSQDTSTIYF
TGCGCCAGCAGCCAAGATACAAGCACCATATATTTT
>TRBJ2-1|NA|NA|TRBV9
CASSTGGLNEQFF
TGTGCCAGCAGCACGGGGGGCTTGAATGAGCAGTTCTTC
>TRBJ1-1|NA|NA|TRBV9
CASSVRGLDTEAFF
TGTGCCAGCAGCGTAAGGGGCTTGGACACTGAAGCTTTCTTT
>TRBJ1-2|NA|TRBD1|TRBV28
CASSLTGIGYTF
TGTGCCAGCAGTTTGACAGGGATCGGCTACACCTTC
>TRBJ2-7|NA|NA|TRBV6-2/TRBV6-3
CASSQANEQYF
TGTGCCAGCAGCCAAGCCAACGAGCAGTACTTC
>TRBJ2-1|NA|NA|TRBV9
CASSPRGVANSYNEQFF
TGTGCCAGCAGCCCACGAGGGGTCGCAAACTCCTACAATGAGCAGTTCTTC
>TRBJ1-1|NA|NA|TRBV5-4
CASIGQMNTEAFF
TGTGCCAGCATCGGACAGATGAACACTGAAGCTTTCTTT
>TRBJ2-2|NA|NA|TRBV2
CASRTQGYTGELFF
TGTGCCAGCAGAACGCAGGGTTACACCGGGGAGCTGTTTTTT
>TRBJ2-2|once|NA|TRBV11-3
CASSRGQGILTGELFF
TGTGCCAGCAGCCGGGGCCAGGGTATTCTTACCGGGGAGCTGTTTTTT
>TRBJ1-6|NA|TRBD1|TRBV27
CASSATGQYNSPLHF
TGTGCCAGCAGTGCGACAGGGCAGTATAATTCACCCCTCCACTTT
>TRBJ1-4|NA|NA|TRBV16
CASSIVTWGSEKLFF
TGTGCCAGCAGCATCGTGACGTGGGGCTCTGAAAAACTGTTTTTT
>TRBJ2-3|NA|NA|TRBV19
CASSRATTDTQYF
TGTGCCAGTAGTCGCGCTACCACAGATACGCAGTATTTT
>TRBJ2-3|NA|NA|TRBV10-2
CASKNAGLDTQYF
TGCGCCAGCAAAAACGCGGGACTAGATACGCAGTATTTT